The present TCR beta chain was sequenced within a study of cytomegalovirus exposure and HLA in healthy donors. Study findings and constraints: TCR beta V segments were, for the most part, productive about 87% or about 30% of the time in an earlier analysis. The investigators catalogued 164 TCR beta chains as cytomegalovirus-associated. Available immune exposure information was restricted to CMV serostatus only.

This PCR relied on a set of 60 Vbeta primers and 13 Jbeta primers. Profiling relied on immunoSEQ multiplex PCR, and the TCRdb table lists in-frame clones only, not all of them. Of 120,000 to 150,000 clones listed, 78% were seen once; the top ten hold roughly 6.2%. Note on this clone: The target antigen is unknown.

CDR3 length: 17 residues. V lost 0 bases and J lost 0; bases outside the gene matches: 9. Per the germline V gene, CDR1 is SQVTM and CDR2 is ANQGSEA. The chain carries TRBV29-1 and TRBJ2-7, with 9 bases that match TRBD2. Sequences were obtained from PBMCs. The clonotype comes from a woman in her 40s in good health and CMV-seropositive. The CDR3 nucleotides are TGCAGCGTTGAAGATATCGAGCGGGAGGCCCACTCCTACGAGCAGTACTTC. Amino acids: CSVEDIEREAHSYEQYF.